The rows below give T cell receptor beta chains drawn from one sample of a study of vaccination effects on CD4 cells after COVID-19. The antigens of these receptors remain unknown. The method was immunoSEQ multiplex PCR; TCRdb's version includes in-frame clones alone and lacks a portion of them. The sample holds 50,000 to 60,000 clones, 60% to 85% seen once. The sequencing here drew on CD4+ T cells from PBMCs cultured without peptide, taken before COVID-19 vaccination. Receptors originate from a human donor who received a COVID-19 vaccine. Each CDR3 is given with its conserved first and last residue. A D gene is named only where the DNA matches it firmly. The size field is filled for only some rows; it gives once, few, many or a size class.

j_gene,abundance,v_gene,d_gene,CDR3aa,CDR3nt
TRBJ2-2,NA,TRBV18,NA,CASSPPNPTGELFF,TGTGCCAGCTCACCACCAAACCCCACCGGGGAGCTGTTTTTT
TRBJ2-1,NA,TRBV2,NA,CASSELRGPINEQFF,TGTGCCAGCAGTGAACTCAGGGGCCCGATCAATGAGCAGTTCTTC
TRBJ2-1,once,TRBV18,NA,CASSPRSSSYNEQFF,TGTGCCAGCTCCCCTCGGTCGAGCTCCTACAATGAGCAGTTCTTC
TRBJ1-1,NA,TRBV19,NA,CASSNLGLNTEAFF,TGTGCCAGTAGTAACCTCGGTCTGAACACTGAAGCTTTCTTT
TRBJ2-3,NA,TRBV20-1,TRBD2,CSASAGLAGLGTQYF,TGCAGTGCTAGTGCCGGACTAGCGGGGTTAGGTACGCAGTATTTT
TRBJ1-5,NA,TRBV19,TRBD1,CASTVDRGSYQPQHF,TGTGCCAGTACCGTGGACAGGGGGTCCTATCAGCCCCAGCATTTT
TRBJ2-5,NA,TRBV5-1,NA,CASSTTPGETQYF,TGCGCCAGCAGCACTACCCCCGGGGAGACCCAGTACTTC
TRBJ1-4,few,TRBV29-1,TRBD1,CSAAPGTGGNEKLFF,TGCAGCGCCGCGCCCGGGACAGGGGGAAATGAAAAACTGTTTTTT
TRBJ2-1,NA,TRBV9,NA,CASSGNTGYNEQFF,TGTGCCAGCAGCGGGAACACCGGATACAATGAGCAGTTCTTC
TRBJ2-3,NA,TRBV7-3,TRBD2,CASSFSAGGADTQYF,TGTGCCAGCAGCTTCTCAGCGGGGGGAGCAGATACGCAGTATTTT
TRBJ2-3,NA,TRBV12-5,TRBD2,CASATGTSGGVTDTQYF,TGTGCTAGTGCCACCGGGACTAGCGGGGGGGTAACAGATACGCAGTATTTT